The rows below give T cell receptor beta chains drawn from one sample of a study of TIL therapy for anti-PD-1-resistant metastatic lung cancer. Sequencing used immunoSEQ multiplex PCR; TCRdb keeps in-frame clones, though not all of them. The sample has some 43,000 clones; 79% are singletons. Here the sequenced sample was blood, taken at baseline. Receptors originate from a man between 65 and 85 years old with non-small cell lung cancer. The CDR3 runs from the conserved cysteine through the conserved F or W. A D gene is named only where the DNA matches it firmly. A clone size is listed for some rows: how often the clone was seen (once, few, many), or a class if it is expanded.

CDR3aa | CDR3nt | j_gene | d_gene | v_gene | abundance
CASSTGVPYEQYF | TGTGCCAGCAGCACCGGGGTCCCCTACGAGCAGTACTTC | TRBJ2-7 | - | TRBV5-4 | -
CASSYSTGELFF | TGTGCCAGCAGTTACTCCACCGGGGAGCTGTTTTTT | TRBJ2-2 | - | TRBV6-5 | once
CASSENGYTF | TGTGCCAGCAGTGAAAATGGCTACACCTTC | TRBJ1-2 | - | TRBV25-1 | -
CASSLDRGSPLGQETQYF | TGTGCCAGCAGCTTAGACCGCGGGAGTCCCCTGGGGCAAGAGACCCAGTACTTC | TRBJ2-5 | TRBD2 | TRBV7-9 | -
CASSARGGGFRGYTF | TGTGCCAGCAGCGCCCGCGGGGGCGGTTTTCGTGGCTACACCTTC | TRBJ1-2 | - | TRBV7-9 | -
CASSLELVQSNQPQHF | TGTGCCAGCAGCTTAGAGCTGGTACAGAGCAATCAGCCCCAGCATTTT | TRBJ1-5 | - | TRBV7-8 | -
CASSFGQGVGTQYF | TGTGCCAGCAGCTTTGGACAGGGGGTAGGGACCCAGTACTTC | TRBJ2-5 | TRBD1 | TRBV7-3 | -
CASTGGADMNTEAFF | TGCGCCAGCACGGGAGGAGCCGACATGAACACTGAAGCTTTCTTT | TRBJ1-1 | - | TRBV5-1 | -
CASSLQVWGGELFF | TGTGCCAGCAGTTTACAGGTGTGGGGCGGGGAGCTGTTTTTT | TRBJ2-2 | - | TRBV28 | few
CASSVAGSHTGELFF | TGTGCCAGCAGCGTAGCCGGGAGTCACACCGGGGAGCTGTTTTTT | TRBJ2-2 | - | TRBV9 | -
CASSLGSTIAKNIQYF | TGTGCCAGCAGCTTAGGTTCCACGATAGCCAAAAACATTCAGTACTTC | TRBJ2-4 | - | TRBV7-2 | -
CASSSLGQGNQPQHF | TGTGCCAGCAGCAGCCTCGGACAGGGAAATCAGCCCCAGCATTTT | TRBJ1-5 | TRBD1 | TRBV6-6 | -
CASSLAGGPEDEQFF | TGCGCCAGCAGCTTGGCAGGGGGGCCGGAGGATGAGCAGTTCTTC | TRBJ2-1 | - | TRBV5-1 | -
CASSHLTGTSGTYEQYF | TGTGCCAGCAGCCACCTTACCGGGACTAGCGGGACCTACGAGCAGTACTTC | TRBJ2-7 | TRBD2 | TRBV4-2 | -
CASSLRTSGSYEQYF | TGTGCCAGCAGCCTTCGGACTAGCGGTTCCTACGAGCAGTACTTC | TRBJ2-7 | TRBD2 | TRBV7-8 | -
CASSQVPPLTGINYGYTF | TGCGCCAGCAGCCAAGTACCCCCCCTTACAGGAATAAACTATGGCTACACCTTC | TRBJ1-2 | - | TRBV4-1 | -
CASSLGPSTGELFF | TGTGCCAGCAGCTTGGGCCCCTCCACCGGGGAGCTGTTTTTT | TRBJ2-2 | - | TRBV5-6 | -
CASSDRTRLAGGTPYEQYF | TGTGCCAGCAGCGATCGGACACGATTAGCGGGAGGGACCCCCTACGAGCAGTACTTC | TRBJ2-7 | TRBD2 | TRBV2 | -
CASSDDGHSGNTIYF | TGCGCCAGCAGCGATGACGGCCACTCTGGAAACACCATATATTTT | TRBJ1-3 | - | TRBV5-1 | -
CASSSEQGRSGNTIYF | TGTGCCAGCAGCTCTGAACAGGGTCGCTCTGGAAACACCATATATTTT | TRBJ1-3 | - | TRBV5-4 | once